These 14 T cell receptor beta chains came from one sample sequenced in a study of T cell responses to AZD1222 COVID-19 vaccine. The repertoire was sequenced with immunoSEQ multiplex PCR; TCRdb's copy has only in-frame clones and lacks some. Of around 96,000 clones listed, about 88% are singletons. Sequencing used peripheral blood, obtained on day 0 of AZD1222 vaccination. These TCRs come from an adult in good health.

The rearrangement links TRBV12-3 or TRBV12-4 to TRBJ1-2; D unresolved. This CDR3 has 13 residues. The ends were cut back, 8 bases at V and 4 bases at J, with 14 bases in the middle. The CDR3 region is CASVWRRFYGYTF. Written as DNA, the CDR3 is TGTGCCAGCGTATGGAGACGCTTCTATGGCTACACCTTC.

The chain combines TRBV19 with TRBJ2-5; TRBD1 aligns across 7 bases. CDR1 is LNHDA and CDR2 is SQIVND in the germline V gene (reference sequence). This CDR3 region has 14 residues. Trimming at V came to 4 bases and at J to 5 bases, leaving 7 bases not matched to a gene. In nucleotides, the CDR3 is TGTGCCAGTAGTACCCCAGGGGGTAGGGAGACCCAGTACTTC. Its protein product is CASSTPGGRETQYF. Combining the CDR3 with reference TRBV19 and TRBJ2-5 gives the whole variable domain DGGITQSPKYLFRKEGQNVTLSCEQNLNHDAMYWYRQDPGQGLRLIYYSQIVNDFQKGDIAEGYSVSREKKESFPLTVTSAQKNPTAFYLCASSTPGGRETQYFGPGTRLLVL.

This CDR3 is CASSSRTGNHEKLFF. The CDR3 nucleotides read TGTGCCAGCAGCAGTCGGACCGGGAACCACGAAAAACTGTTTTTT. This chain uses TRBV11-1 with TRBJ1-4; D is ambiguous. Per germline, CDR1 SGHAT and CDR2 FQDESV (reference sequence). This CDR3 region has 15 residues. V was clipped by 5 bases and J by 8 bases, with 18 bases between them.

The V and J genes are TRBV5-1 and TRBJ2-3; D gene uncertain. CDR3 length: 16 amino acids. Germline assignment: CDR1 SGHRS and CDR2 YFSETQ. Trimming removed 0 bases at V and 2 bases at J, with 13 bases between. DNA of the CDR3: TGCGCCAGCAGCTTGGTGGTTGGGCCCTTCACAGATACGCAGTATTTT. This translates into CASSLVVGPFTDTQYF.

The chain joins TRBV28 to TRBJ1-5; 7 bases are shared with TRBD1. Germline CDR1 is MDHEN and CDR2 is SYDVKM. This CDR3 has 12 amino acids. V lost 9 bases, J lost 4 bases, and 3 bases stayed unmatched. CDR3 region: CASRQGNQPQHF. The CDR3, as DNA: TGTGCCAGTCGACAGGGAAATCAGCCCCAGCATTTT. The entire variable domain, with the rest obtained from reference TRBV28 and TRBJ1-5, is as follows: DVKVTQSSRYLVKRTGEKVFLECVQDMDHENMFWYRQDPGLGLRLIYFSYDVKMKEKGDIPEGYSVSREKKERFSLILESASTNQTSMYLCASRQGNQPQHFGDGTRLSIL.

CDR3 DNA sequence: TGTGCCAGCAGCTTAGCACAGGGGGCTGGTACTGAAGCTTTCTTT. Amino acid sequence: CASSLAQGAGTEAFF. The V gene is TRBV7-8, the J gene TRBJ1-1; TRBD1 matches at 9 bases. J gave up 5 bases and V 0 bases, and 4 bases lay outside the gene matches. CDR1 is SGHVS, CDR2 FQNEAQ, per germline. This CDR3 has 15 residues.

This clone was detected a few times. This rearrangement joins TRBV14 to TRBJ2-2, with a tentative D call TRBD1 (5 bases). This CDR3 contains 14 residues. V gave up 4 bases and J gave up 1 base, with 7 bases separating them. The germline CDR1 and CDR2 sequences are SGHDN and FVKESK. This chain's CDR3 is CASSPDRNTGELFF. The CDR3 DNA reads as TGTGCCAGCAGCCCCGACAGGAACACCGGGGAGCTGTTTTTT.

This clone was found once. The rearrangement links TRBV3-1 (or the pseudogene TRBV3-2) to TRBJ1-2; perhaps TRBD1 as D (6 bases). Germline V gives CDR1 LGHDT, CDR2 YNNKEL (reference sequence). The V gene lost 1 base and the J gene lost 4 bases, with 13 bases spanning the gap. The CDR3 sequence is 15 residues long. CDR3 DNA: TGTGCCAGCAGCCAAGCCCCGGGACAAATCTATGGCTACACCTTC. It yields the protein CASSQAPGQIYGYTF.

This chain links TRBV5-4 with TRBJ2-1; the D is unclear. Looked up from germline, CDR1 is SGHNT and CDR2 is YYREEE (reference sequence). The CDR3 is made up of 13 amino acids. With 2 bases removed from V and 10 bases from J, the gap between germline ends came to 13 bases. CDR3 sequence: CASSLYLKREQFF. The DNA of the CDR3 is TGTGCCAGCAGCTTATACCTGAAGAGGGAGCAGTTCTTC.

The chain carries TRBV5-1 and TRBJ2-2; D is unclear. Trimming shortened V by 4 bases and J by 0 bases, and 10 bases separated the two germline ends. Germline CDR1 SGHRS, CDR2 YFSETQ. This CDR3 comprises 15 residues. The chain's CDR3 is CASSRSPANTGELFF. Here the CDR3 DNA reads TGCGCCAGCAGCCGTTCCCCGGCGAACACCGGGGAGCTGTTTTTT.

The chain has TRBV3-1 (or the pseudogene TRBV3-2) and TRBJ1-5; weak D call: TRBD1 (5 bases). The germline gives CDR1 LGHDT, CDR2 YNNKEL (reference sequence). V was pared by 4 bases and J by 7 bases, with 17 bases between. This CDR3 is 15 amino acids long. Written as DNA, the CDR3 is TGTGCCAGCAGCCCCGGGTGGGGGATAAGCCAGCCCCAGCATTTT. It codes for CASSPGWGISQPQHF.

The CDR3 protein is CASSPDGANTGELFF. CDR3 nucleotide sequence: TGTGCCAGCTCGCCTGATGGGGCGAACACCGGGGAGCTGTTTTTT. The chain links TRBV18 to TRBJ2-2; no reliable D call. The CDR3 length is 15 residues. V lost 6 bases to trimming and J lost 0 bases, with 11 bases between them. Germline lookup yields CDR1 KGHSH and CDR2 LQKENI.

The chain employs TRBV7-9 and TRBJ1-1; unclear D gene. Germline V lookup: CDR1 SEHNR, CDR2 FQNEAQ (reference sequence). The CDR3 has 15 amino acids. V was pared by 5 bases and J by 1 base, with 14 bases between. The chain's CDR3 is CASSPQIGWNTEAFF. CDR3 nucleotides: TGTGCCAGCAGCCCCCAGATAGGGTGGAACACTGAAGCTTTCTTT. Full variable domain (remainder filled in from reference TRBV7-9 and TRBJ1-1): DTGVSQNPRHKITKRGQNVTFRCDPISEHNRLYWYRQTLGQGPEFLTYFQNEAQLEKSRLLSDRFSAERPKGSFSTLEIQRTEQGDSAMYLCASSPQIGWNTEAFFGQGTRLTVV.

The chain is built from TRBV6-6 and TRBJ1-1; D unclear. Trimming shortened V by 3 bases and J by 2 bases, and 13 bases separated the two germline ends. This CDR3 has 15 amino acids. Germline CDR1 MNHNY, CDR2 SVGAGI (reference sequence). The CDR3 protein is CASSYYSNSNTEAFF. The CDR3, as DNA: TGTGCCAGCAGTTATTATAGTAATTCTAACACTGAAGCTTTCTTT.